This T cell receptor (beta chain) is from a study of blood T cell repertoires in COVID-19. Turning to the study itself: Sites in the United States, Italy and Spain provided acute and convalescent COVID-19 samples. Nucleic acid was either cDNA or gDNA, and it came from T cells, B-cell-depleted T cells, or PBMCs.

Sequencing was performed with immunoSEQ multiplex PCR; in TCRdb, only in-frame clones are kept and a portion is missing. The table has 220,000 or so clones, around 86% seen once. The CDR3 length is 13 residues. Unmatched junction bases numbered 5, after V lost 5 bases and J lost 6 bases. The germline V gene has CDR1 PRHDT and CDR2 FYEKMQ (reference sequence). The genes are TRBV13 and TRBJ2-7, with 9 bases identical to TRBD1. What was sequenced was peripheral blood. The receptor was isolated from a woman at least 80 years old with COVID-19, enrolled during active disease. CDR3 in amino acids: CASSLGQGIEQYF. CDR3 coding DNA: TGTGCCAGCAGCCTTGGACAGGGGATCGAGCAGTACTTC.